These 3 T cell receptor beta chains share one sample of origin, sequenced in a study of blood T cells in healthy people across ages. A second PCR of about 7 to 12 cycles used a sample-barcoded 5' primer and a J-beta primer mix. Via MiXCR, TCRdb re-called the 5' RACE reads, giving one row per CDR3 protein. The sample has hundreds of thousands of distinct CDR3 sequences, about 50% seen once; the top ten hold roughly 13%. Sequenced sample: blood. The receptor set was obtained from a woman at least 80 years old in good health.

In its sample, this clonotype was seen a few times. The CDR3 region is CASSQEKSGANVLTF. The CDR3 bases are TGTGCCAGCAGCCAAGAGAAGTCTGGGGCCAACGTCCTGACTTTC. The chain links TRBV3-1 to TRBJ2-6; the D is unclear. CDR3 length equals 15 residues. Germline V gives CDR1 LGHDT, CDR2 YNNKEL (reference sequence). Trimming took 0 bases from V and 1 from J, leaving 4 bases between them.

Regarding this clonotype: This may be a read error: a much more frequent sequence differs by one nucleotide. This chain links TRBV28 with TRBJ2-1; 15 nucleotides align to TRBD2. Germline CDR1 MDHEN, CDR2 SYDVKM. The CDR3 extends over 19 amino acids. The CDR3 spells CTSSLAGLAGGSSYNEQFF. The CDR3 DNA reads as TGTACCAGCAGTTTAGCCGGACTAGCGGGAGGGAGCTCCTACAATGAGCAGTTCTTC.

The chain recombines TRBV6-6 with TRBJ2-5, with a tentative D call TRBD1 (5 bases). V dropped 11 bases and J dropped 4 bases, with 11 bases sitting between them. From germline, CDR1 is MNHNY and CDR2 SVGAGI (reference sequence). The CDR3 contains 11 residues. CDR3 sequence: CAGSGAETQYF. The CDR3 bases are TGTGCCGGCTCTGGGGCAGAGACCCAGTACTTC.